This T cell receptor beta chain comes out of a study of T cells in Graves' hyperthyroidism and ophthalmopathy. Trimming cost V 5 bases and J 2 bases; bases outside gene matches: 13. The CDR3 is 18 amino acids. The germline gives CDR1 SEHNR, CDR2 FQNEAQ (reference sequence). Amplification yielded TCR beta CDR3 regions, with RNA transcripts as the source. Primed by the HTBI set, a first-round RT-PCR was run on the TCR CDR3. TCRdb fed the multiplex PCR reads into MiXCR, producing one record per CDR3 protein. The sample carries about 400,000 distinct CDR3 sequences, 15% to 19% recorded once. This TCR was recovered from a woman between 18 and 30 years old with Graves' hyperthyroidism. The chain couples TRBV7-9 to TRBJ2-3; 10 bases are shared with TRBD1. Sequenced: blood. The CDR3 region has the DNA TGTGCCAGCAGCCTGCCCGGGACAGGGGCCTTCTTCACAGATACGCAGTATTTT. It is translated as CASSLPGTGAFFTDTQYF.